Listed below are T cell receptor beta chains from one sample, sequenced in a study of T-cell memory formation after mild COVID-19. TCRdb re-called the 5' RACE reads through MiXCR, storing one row per CDR3 protein. Of a few hundred thousand distinct CDR3 sequences listed, approximately 29% are singletons. The sequencing input was PBMCs or a T cell subset sorted from them (not recorded which). The receptors come from an adult woman who had mild COVID-19 (a few samples of this study predate the infection). Cell type and time point are not known. Both conserved end residues are part of each CDR3. D genes are given only for firm matches. Not all rows give a size; the values are once, few, many and, for expanded clones, a class.

j_call clone_size v_call d_call cdr3_nt cdr3_aa
TRBJ2-3 NA TRBV7-9 NA TGTGCCATCCTCCTTACCCCAGGGCCGGAGTATACGCAGTATTTT CAILLTPGPEYTQYF
TRBJ1-1 few TRBV12-3/TRBV12-4 NA TGTGCCAGCAGTTTTAGGGGGACGAACACTGAAGCTTTCTTT CASSFRGTNTEAFF
TRBJ2-7 NA TRBV7-8 NA TGTGCCAGCAGCTTACAAGTCGGGATACCTTCTGAGCAGTACTTC CASSLQVGIPSEQYF
TRBJ2-2 few TRBV5-1 TRBD2 TGCGCCAGCAGCTTCTTAGCGGGAGGGCTCGACACCGGGGAGCTGTTTTTT CASSFLAGGLDTGELFF
TRBJ2-7 few TRBV12-3/TRBV12-4 NA TGTGCCAGCAGTTTAGGTGGGGGTAGGGTCTCCTACGAGCAGTACTTC CASSLGGGRVSYEQYF
TRBJ2-6 NA TRBV30 NA TGTGCCTGGAGTTCTGGGGGCTCTGGGGCCAACGTCCTGACTTTC CAWSSGGSGANVLTF
TRBJ1-2 NA TRBV29-1 NA TGCAGCGTTGTTTGGCCGCAGGGCAGCTATGGCTACACCTTC CSVVWPQGSYGYTF
TRBJ1-4 NA TRBV4-3 NA TGCGCCAGCAGCCAAGAGTTAGGGTGGGGGGGTAATGAAAAACTGTTTTTT CASSQELGWGGNEKLFF
TRBJ1-3 many TRBV10-3 NA TGTGCCATCAGTGAGAAGGGCTCTGGAAACACCATATATTTT CAISEKGSGNTIYF
TRBJ2-7 few TRBV7-8 NA TGTGCCAGCAGCTTCCAATACGAGCAGTACTTC CASSFQYEQYF
TRBJ2-1 few TRBV5-1 NA TGCGCCAGCAGCCTAGACGTCGATGAGCAGTTCTTC CASSLDVDEQFF
TRBJ2-5 NA TRBV28 NA TGTGCCAGCAGTCCCCCCTCTGGTTCGAAGACCCAGTACTTC CASSPPSGSKTQYF
TRBJ2-7 few TRBV7-9 TRBD2 TGTGCCAGCAGTAGCGGACTAGCGGCCTACGAGCAGTACTTC CASSSGLAAYEQYF
TRBJ2-1 few TRBV12-3/TRBV12-4 NA TGTGCCAGCAGTCCCTCCCTCCCGAACGGCAATGAGCAGTTCTTC CASSPSLPNGNEQFF
TRBJ2-7 few TRBV20-1 NA TGCAGTGCTAGAAAAACTCAACGGACCTACGAGCAGTACTTC CSARKTQRTYEQYF
TRBJ2-7 few TRBV4-2 TRBD1 TGTGCCAGCAGCCAAGAACCGGGACAGGGGCCCTACGAGCAGTACTTC CASSQEPGQGPYEQYF
TRBJ2-7 NA TRBV12-3/TRBV12-4 NA TGTGCCAGCAGTTTGTGGCAGGGGCGGTGGTACTTC CASSLWQGRWYF
TRBJ2-5 NA TRBV5-1 NA TGCGCCAGCAGCTTTCCCAGGGGCGGGGAGACCCAGTACTTC CASSFPRGGETQYF
TRBJ1-5 NA TRBV24-1 NA TGTGCCACCGGGTGGGGGTCAGGTAATCAGCCCCAGCATTTT CATGWGSGNQPQHF
TRBJ2-3 many TRBV12-3/TRBV12-4 NA TGTGCCAGCAGTGAGGGACTCGCGGATACGCAGTATTTT CASSEGLADTQYF
TRBJ2-1 few TRBV5-6 TRBD2 TGTGCCAGCAGCTCGGGACTAGCGGGAGTTCAGTTCTTC CASSSGLAGVQFF
TRBJ2-5 NA TRBV7-2 TRBD2 TGTGCCAGCAGCCTGGGACTAGGGAAAGAGACCCAGTACTTC CASSLGLGKETQYF
TRBJ2-3 NA TRBV25-1 NA TGTGCCAGCACTAGCCCAGATACGCAGTATTTT CASTSPDTQYF
TRBJ1-2 NA TRBV5-1 TRBD1 TGCGCCAGCAGCTTCGAGACAGGGAGCTATGGCTACACCTTC CASSFETGSYGYTF
TRBJ2-5 few TRBV7-8 NA TGTGCCAGCAGCCCACAACAGAGCTATAAGACCCAGTACTTC CASSPQQSYKTQYF
TRBJ2-2 few TRBV27 NA TGTGCCAGCAGGAAAGGCGGGGAGCTGTTTTTT CASRKGGELFF
TRBJ2-1 many TRBV20-1 TRBD1 TGCAGTGCTAGACCTCAGGACAGGGTGCATGAGCAGTTCTTC CSARPQDRVHEQFF
TRBJ1-2 NA TRBV24-1 NA TGTGCCACCAGTGATTTCGACATTTCTTATGGCTACACCTTC CATSDFDISYGYTF
TRBJ1-1 few TRBV20-1 NA TGCAGTGCTAACAGACAGAGCACTGAAGCTTTCTTT CSANRQSTEAFF
TRBJ2-2 NA TRBV15 NA TGTGCCACCAGCGACGGGACACCCCAGAACACCGGGGAGCTGTTTTTT CATSDGTPQNTGELFF
TRBJ1-5 NA TRBV6-2/TRBV6-3 NA TGTGCCAGCAGTTACGAGTTGAGGAACAATCAGCCCCAGCATTTT CASSYELRNNQPQHF
TRBJ2-7 NA TRBV6-5 NA TGTGCCAGCAGTTACTCGGGCAGGGGATACGAGCAGTACTTC CASSYSGRGYEQYF
TRBJ2-5 NA TRBV14 NA TGTGCCAGCAGCCAACGACTAGAGGGGACCCAGTACTTC CASSQRLEGTQYF
TRBJ1-5 few TRBV2 NA TGTGCCAGCAGTGAAGCGTTAAGGATACGTGGGGATCAGCCCCAGCATTTT CASSEALRIRGDQPQHF
TRBJ1-6 NA TRBV6-5 TRBD1 TGTGCCAGCAGACGTACCGGGACAGGGAAAGATAATTCACCCCTCCACTTT CASRRTGTGKDNSPLHF
TRBJ1-2 NA TRBV6-6 NA TGTGCCAGCAGGTTCGATTCGGGGAACTATGGCTACACCTTC CASRFDSGNYGYTF
TRBJ2-5 NA TRBV6-2/TRBV6-3 TRBD2 TGTGCCAGCAGTCCGCGACTAGCGGGAGATGGCGAGACCCAGTACTTC CASSPRLAGDGETQYF
TRBJ1-1 NA TRBV7-9 TRBD1 TGTGCCAGCAGAAGTGCGGCAGGGGGTACTGAAGCTTTCTTT CASRSAAGGTEAFF
TRBJ1-5 NA TRBV7-9 NA TGTGCCAGCAGCTACGCCCCGGGTCTAACGCGGGATCAGCCCCAGCATTTT CASSYAPGLTRDQPQHF
TRBJ2-3 few TRBV7-6 NA TGTGCCAGCAGCTTAGGAGACAGGCCTCTCACAGATACGCAGTATTTT CASSLGDRPLTDTQYF
TRBJ1-5 NA TRBV12-3/TRBV12-4 NA TGTGCCAGCAGTTTCGGCAATCAGCCCCAGCATTTT CASSFGNQPQHF
TRBJ2-1 NA TRBV3-1 NA TGTGCCAGCAGCCAAGTAGTGGGAATAGATGAGCAGTTCTTC CASSQVVGIDEQFF
TRBJ2-1 few TRBV27 NA TGTGCCAGCAGTATCGCCTTTAGCGGCTCCTACAATGAGCAGTTCTTC CASSIAFSGSYNEQFF
TRBJ2-1 NA TRBV2 NA TGTGCCAGCAGTGACACCGTAAGCTCCTACAATGAGCAGTTCTTC CASSDTVSSYNEQFF
TRBJ2-6 NA TRBV2 NA TGTGCCAGCAGAGACCAGCAGAAGGCCAACGTCCTGACTTTC CASRDQQKANVLTF
TRBJ1-4 few TRBV7-2 NA TGTGCCAGCAGCTTCCCGGGTTGGGAAAAACTGTTTTTT CASSFPGWEKLFF
TRBJ2-7 few TRBV4-1 NA TGCGCCAGCAGCCAAGGCGCCACCGCCTACGAGCAGTACTTC CASSQGATAYEQYF
TRBJ1-1 NA TRBV12-3/TRBV12-4 TRBD1 TGTGCCAGCAGTGATTTCTTGGGACAGGGCATCACTGAAGCTTTCTTT CASSDFLGQGITEAFF
TRBJ2-7 NA TRBV2 NA TGTGCCAGCAGTGAACGACGGCAGGGGTGGGTCACCTTGGACTACGAGCAGTACTTC CASSERRQGWVTLDYEQYF
TRBJ2-1 few TRBV20-1 NA TGCAGTGCTACCCGCCTCCGGGATCAGAACAATGAGCAGTTCTTC CSATRLRDQNNEQFF
TRBJ2-7 NA TRBV24-1 NA TGTGCCACCAGTGACCCGGACACTTCCTACGAGCAGTACTTC CATSDPDTSYEQYF
TRBJ2-7 once TRBV2 NA TGTGCCAGCACAGGGGAATTGTCCTACGAGCAGTACTTC CASTGELSYEQYF
TRBJ1-4 NA TRBV7-9 TRBD1 TGTGCCAGCAGCTTGGCTGGACAGGGGGACGAAAAACTGTTTTTT CASSLAGQGDEKLFF
TRBJ2-1 few TRBV10-2 TRBD2 TGCGCCAGCAGTGAGCGGACTAGCGGGGGGGCCGCGAGCTCCTACAATGAGCAGTTCTTC CASSERTSGGAASSYNEQFF
TRBJ1-4 NA TRBV20-1 TRBD1 TGCAGTGCTATAGGGGACAGGGGGCTCATGGGCCCATTTGAAAAACTGTTTTTT CSAIGDRGLMGPFEKLFF